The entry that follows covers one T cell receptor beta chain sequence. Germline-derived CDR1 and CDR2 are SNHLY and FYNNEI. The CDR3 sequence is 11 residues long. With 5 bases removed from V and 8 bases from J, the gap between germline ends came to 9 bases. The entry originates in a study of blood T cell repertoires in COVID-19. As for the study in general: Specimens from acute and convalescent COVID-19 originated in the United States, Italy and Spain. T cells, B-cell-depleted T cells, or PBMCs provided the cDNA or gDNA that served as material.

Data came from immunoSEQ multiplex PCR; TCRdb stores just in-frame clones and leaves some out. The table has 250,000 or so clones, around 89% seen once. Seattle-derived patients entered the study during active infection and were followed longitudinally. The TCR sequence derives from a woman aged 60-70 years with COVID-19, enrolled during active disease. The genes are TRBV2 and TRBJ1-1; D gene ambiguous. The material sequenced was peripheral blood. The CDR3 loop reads CASSLFEEAFF. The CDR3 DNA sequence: TGTGCCAGCAGTCTCTTTGAGGAAGCTTTCTTT.